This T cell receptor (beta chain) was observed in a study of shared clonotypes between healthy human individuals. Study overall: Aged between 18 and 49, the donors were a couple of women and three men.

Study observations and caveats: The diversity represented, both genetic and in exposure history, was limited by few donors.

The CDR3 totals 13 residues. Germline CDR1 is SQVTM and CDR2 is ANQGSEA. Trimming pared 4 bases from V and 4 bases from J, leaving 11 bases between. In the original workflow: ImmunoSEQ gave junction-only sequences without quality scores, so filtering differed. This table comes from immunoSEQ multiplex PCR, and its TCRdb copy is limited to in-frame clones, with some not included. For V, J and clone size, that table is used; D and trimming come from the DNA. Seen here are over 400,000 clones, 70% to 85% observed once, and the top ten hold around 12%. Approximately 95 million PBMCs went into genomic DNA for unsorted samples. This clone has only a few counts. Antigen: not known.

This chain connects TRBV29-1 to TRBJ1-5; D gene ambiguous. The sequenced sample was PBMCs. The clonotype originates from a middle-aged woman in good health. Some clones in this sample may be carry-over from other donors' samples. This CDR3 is CSVGGGMNQPQHF. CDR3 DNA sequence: TGCAGCGTTGGGGGAGGGATGAATCAGCCCCAGCATTTT.